The 11 T cell receptor beta chains reported below all come from one sample, sequenced in a study of blood T cell repertoires in COVID-19. Method: immunoSEQ multiplex PCR; TCRdb's copy keeps in-frame clones and lacks some. Among about 76,000 clones listed, 85% were seen once. Sequenced sample: peripheral blood. The receptors were gathered from a man aged 60 to 75 with COVID-19, enrolled during active disease.

V and J are TRBV3-1 (or the pseudogene TRBV3-2) and TRBJ2-1; TRBD2 is a possible D gene (6 bases). The CDR3 length is 15 residues. Between the trimmed V and J ends, which lost 4 bases and 8 bases, there was a span of 18 bases. The V gene's germline CDR1 is LGHDT and CDR2 YNNKEL (reference sequence). The CDR3 coding sequence is TGTGCCAGCAGCCCGACCAATCTCGGGAGCTATGAGCAGTTCTTC. It translates to CASSPTNLGSYEQFF.

The V and J genes are TRBV3-1 (or the pseudogene TRBV3-2) and TRBJ2-1, with TRBD2 matching 11 bases. The CDR3 has 16 amino acids. Germline trimming cut 2 bases from V and 9 bases from J; bases unmatched to any gene: 9. The germline V gene has CDR1 LGHDT and CDR2 YNNKEL (reference sequence). The CDR3 here is CASSQRTSGSGSEQFF. The CDR3 region has the DNA TGTGCCAGCAGCCAACGTACTAGCGGGAGTGGGAGTGAGCAGTTCTTC.

The chain joins TRBV3-1 (or the pseudogene TRBV3-2) to TRBJ1-1; no clear D gene. V was shortened by 1 base and J by 5 bases, with 14 bases between the two germline ends. Germline CDR1 reads LGHDT; CDR2 reads YNNKEL (reference sequence). The CDR3 totals 15 residues. CDR3 loop: CASSQGTWAGTEAFF. The DNA for the CDR3 is TGTGCCAGCAGCCAAGGCACCTGGGCTGGGACTGAAGCTTTCTTT.

The V call is TRBV27, the J call TRBJ2-7; 8 bases align to TRBD1. Germline CDR1 is MNHEY and CDR2 is SMNVEV (reference sequence). Germline trimming cut 5 bases from V and 0 bases from J; bases unmatched to any gene: 12. The CDR3 is made up of 17 amino acids. The CDR3 DNA sequence: TGTGCCAGCAGTCCCATCCTCGGACAGGGAAACTCCTACGAGCAGTACTTC. It yields the protein CASSPILGQGNSYEQYF.

In this sample, this clone turned up once. The gene calls are TRBV10-1 and TRBJ2-2; no clear D. V lost 1 base and J lost 4, with 7 bases in between. This CDR3 is 14 amino acids long. Germline assignment: CDR1 WNHNN and CDR2 SYGVQD (reference sequence). The CDR3 region has the DNA TGCGCCAGCAGTGAGTTTGGCAGCACCGGGGAGCTGTTTTTT. As protein: CASSEFGSTGELFF.

The rearrangement uses TRBV6-5 and TRBJ1-2, with 7 bases matching TRBD1. The ends lost 6 bases at V and 8 bases at J; junction bases unmatched: 6. The length of the CDR3 is 12 residues. Germline V lookup: CDR1 MNHEY, CDR2 SVGAGI. In nucleotides, the CDR3 is TGTGCCAGCAGACTACAGGGGAACGGCTACACCTTC. It codes for CASRLQGNGYTF.

The chain combines TRBV19 with TRBJ2-3, with D maybe TRBD1 (6 bases). The V end was cut by 7 bases, the J end by 1 base, with 12 bases between. The CDR3 runs to 14 residues. The V gene's germline CDR1 is LNHDA and CDR2 SQIVND (reference sequence). CDR3 residues: CASKSEGGTDTQYF. The CDR3 DNA reads TGTGCCAGTAAAAGCGAGGGGGGCACAGATACGCAGTATTTT.

The chain carries TRBV5-1 and TRBJ2-1; D is uncertain. The CDR3 totals 13 residues. V lost 1 base, J lost 7 bases, and 9 bases lay in between. Germline CDR1 SGHRS, CDR2 YFSETQ. CDR3 sequence: CASSLSLENEQFF. CDR3 nucleotides: TGCGCCAGCAGCTTGAGCCTAGAGAATGAGCAGTTCTTC.

This clone occurred a few times. The chain is built from TRBV5-6 and TRBJ1-1; no firm D call. Deletions cut 8 bases from V and 4 bases from J, with 18 bases between. The CDR3 runs to 14 residues. The germline V gene has CDR1 SGHDT and CDR2 YYEEEE. CDR3 sequence reads: CASFPRGSSTEAFF. The CDR3 region has the DNA TGTGCCAGTTTTCCCCGAGGCAGTAGCACTGAAGCTTTCTTT.

This clone appeared a single time. The sample has other DNA sequences that encode this CDR3 too. This rearrangement joins TRBV3-1 (or the pseudogene TRBV3-2) to TRBJ2-3, with 11 bases aligning to TRBD2. This CDR3 region has 16 residues. Germline loops: CDR1 LGHDT, CDR2 YNNKEL (reference sequence). V dropped 1 base and J dropped 3; count of bases not matched to a gene: 3. CDR3 DNA: TGTGCCAGCAGCCAAGGTAGCGGGAGGGGGACAGATACGCAGTATTTT. Translation: CASSQGSGRGTDTQYF.

The table lists this clone with a few counts. This sequence joins TRBV9 and TRBJ2-2; D ambiguous. The CDR3 is made up of 14 amino acids. Germline loops: CDR1 SGDLS, CDR2 YYNGEE. Trimming stripped 2 bases from V and 3 bases from J, with 8 bases between. The CDR3 here is CASSVIPDTGELFF. For the CDR3, the DNA is TGTGCCAGCAGCGTTATTCCGGACACCGGGGAGCTGTTTTTT. The entire variable domain, with the rest obtained from reference TRBV9 and TRBJ2-2, is as follows: DSGVTQTPKHLITATGQRVTLRCSPRSGDLSVYWYQQSLDQGLQFLIQYYNGEERAKGNILERFSAQQFPDLHSELNLSSLELGDSALYFCASSVIPDTGELFFGEGSRLTVL.